The next 30 T cell receptor beta chains were all read from a single sample in a study of blood T cell repertoires in COVID-19. TCRdb's copy holds only in-frame clones and misses some; the assay was immunoSEQ multiplex PCR. The repertoire has around 200,000 clones, roughly 90% of them found once; the top ten carry around 1.6%. Specimen: peripheral blood. These receptors all stem from a man aged 18 to 35 with active or convalescent COVID-19.

V gene TRBV7-2 combines with J gene TRBJ2-2; 8 bases are shared with TRBD2. This CDR3 spans 16 amino acids. Looked up from germline, CDR1 is SGHTA and CDR2 is FQGNSA. Unmatched junction bases numbered 4, after V lost 1 base and J lost 3 bases. The CDR3 loop reads CASSLGASGYTGELFF. As DNA, the CDR3 is TGTGCCAGCAGCTTAGGTGCTAGCGGGTACACCGGGGAGCTGTTTTTT.

The V gene is TRBV30, the J gene TRBJ2-6; 10 bases are a match to TRBD1. The length of the CDR3 is 17 residues. CDR1 and CDR2 (germline): GTSNPN, SVGIG (reference sequence). J gave up 4 bases and V 4 bases, and 10 bases lay outside the gene matches. CDR3 DNA sequence: TGTGCCTGGATCCCTCGGGACAGGGGTACAGGGGCCAACGTCCTGACTTTC. This sequence encodes CAWIPRDRGTGANVLTF.

The chain has TRBV11-2 and TRBJ2-2; 8 nucleotides match TRBD1. CDR1 SGHAT and CDR2 FQNNGV come from the germline V gene. Trimming took 6 bases from V and 6 from J; bases not matched to a gene: 12. The CDR3 sequence is 16 residues long. CDR3 sequence reads: CASSSMDRAGSGELFF. The CDR3 region has the DNA TGTGCCAGCAGTTCAATGGACAGGGCGGGGTCCGGGGAGCTGTTTTTT.

This clone appeared once. The chain joins TRBV25-1 to TRBJ2-5, with 7 bases lining up with TRBD1. The CDR3 sequence is 16 residues long. J lost 5 bases, V lost 2 bases, and 11 bases had no gene match. Per germline, CDR1 MGHDK and CDR2 SYGVNS. In nucleotides, the CDR3 is TGTGCCAGCAGTGAACCAGGGACAGTTTTTTTCGAGACCCAGTACTTC. Translated: CASSEPGTVFFETQYF. Using reference TRBV25-1 and TRBJ2-5 for the parts outside the CDR3, the full variable domain is EADIYQTPRYLVIGTGKKITLECSQTMGHDKMYWYQQDPGMELHLIHYSYGVNSTEKGDLSSESTVSRIRTEHFPLTLESARPSHTSQYLCASSEPGTVFFETQYFGPGTRLLVL.

This chain links TRBV3-1 (or the pseudogene TRBV3-2) with TRBJ2-3, with D tentatively TRBD1 (6 bases). V lost 1 base, J lost 2 bases, and 13 bases lay in between. The CDR3 is 16 amino acids. Germline-derived CDR1 and CDR2 are LGHDT and YNNKEL (reference sequence). CDR3 sequence: CASSQVAGEPTDTQYF. DNA of the CDR3: TGTGCCAGCAGCCAAGTGGCAGGGGAACCCACAGATACGCAGTATTTT.

The chain recombines TRBV18 with TRBJ1-1, with TRBD1 as a possible D gene (6 bases). With 5 bases removed from V and 7 bases from J, the gap between germline ends came to 11 bases. CDR3 length equals 12 residues. CDR1 is KGHSH, CDR2 LQKENI, per germline. In DNA, the CDR3 is TGTGCCAGCTCAAACAACAGGGATGAAGCTTTCTTT. This sequence encodes CASSNNRDEAFF. Filled out from reference TRBV18 and TRBJ1-1, the complete variable domain reads NAGVMQNPRHLVRRRGQEARLRCSPMKGHSHVYWYRQLPEEGLKFMVYLQKENIIDESGMPKERFSAEFPKEGPSILRIQQVVRGDSAAYFCASSNNRDEAFFGQGTRLTVV.

This clone was recorded once. This chain links TRBV12-3 or TRBV12-4 with TRBJ2-4; perhaps TRBD2 as D (5 bases). The CDR3 loop spans 12 amino acids. Trimming shortened V by 3 bases and J by 6 bases, and 6 bases separated the two germline ends. The DNA for the CDR3 is TGTGCCAGCAGTTTCGAGGGAAACATTCAGTACTTC. Translated: CASSFEGNIQYF.

V usage is TRBV14 and J usage is TRBJ2-1, with 7 bases that match TRBD1. The CDR3 spans 20 residues. Trimming removed 0 bases from V and 6 bases from J; junction bases left unmatched: 20. From germline, CDR1 is SGHDN and CDR2 FVKESK. The CDR3 DNA is TGTGCCAGCAGCCAAGACTTGACGAGGGGGCCCTCTGGTTGGTTCAATGAGCAGTTCTTC. Protein sequence: CASSQDLTRGPSGWFNEQFF.

The rearrangement uses TRBV6-5 and TRBJ2-1; weak D call: TRBD2 (6 bases). Germline V lookup: CDR1 MNHEY, CDR2 SVGAGI. This CDR3 is built from 14 residues. With 0 bases removed from V and 4 bases from J, the gap between germline ends came to 7 bases. The CDR3 sequence: CASSYSSGYNEQFF. CDR3 bases: TGTGCCAGCAGTTACTCTAGCGGTTACAATGAGCAGTTCTTC.

This rearrangement joins TRBV5-1 to TRBJ2-2; a weak D match, TRBD1 (6 bases). V was cut by 0 bases and J by 5 bases, with 8 bases left in between. Germline CDR1 SGHRS, CDR2 YFSETQ. The CDR3 is made up of 14 amino acids. CDR3 residues: CASSLEGGTGELFF. As DNA, the CDR3 is TGCGCCAGCAGCTTGGAAGGGGGAACCGGGGAGCTGTTTTTT.

This clone came up once. The gene calls are TRBV29-1 and TRBJ1-1; D call uncertain. The germline gives CDR1 SQVTM, CDR2 ANQGSEA. Trimming cost V 6 bases and J 3 bases, with 14 bases left between them. This CDR3 is 13 amino acids long. Here the CDR3 reads CSVSKSVDTEAFF. Written as DNA, the CDR3 is TGCAGCGTAAGTAAGTCGGTCGACACTGAAGCTTTCTTT.

CDR3 in amino acids: CASSLLAGTGYNEQFF. DNA for the CDR3: TGCGCCAGCAGCTTGTTAGCGGGAACTGGGTACAATGAGCAGTTCTTC. The chain combines TRBV5-1 with TRBJ2-1, with TRBD2 matching 8 bases. V lost 1 base, J lost 4 bases, and 7 bases stayed unmatched. In germline, CDR1 is SGHRS, CDR2 YFSETQ. The CDR3 runs to 16 residues.

A single count supports this clone. The rearrangement joins TRBV27 to TRBJ2-1; D might be TRBD2 (6 bases). Germline-derived CDR1 and CDR2 are MNHEY and SMNVEV (reference sequence). V was trimmed by 5 bases and J by 6 bases, leaving 14 bases between them. This CDR3 region has 14 residues. The CDR3 bases are TGTGCCAGCAGTCCCCGACTAGGACGCAATGAGCAGTTCTTC. Encoded protein: CASSPRLGRNEQFF.

The CDR3 DNA reads as TGTGCCAGCAGTTCCCCGGGACAGGGGGCCTATCAGCCCCAGCATTTT. Its protein product is CASSSPGQGAYQPQHF. The chain joins TRBV28 to TRBJ1-5; 12 bases map to TRBD1. The V gene's germline CDR1 is MDHEN and CDR2 SYDVKM. The CDR3 totals 16 residues. V dropped 4 bases and J dropped 5; count of bases not matched to a gene: 6.

The V and J genes are TRBV27 and TRBJ2-7, with TRBD1 matching 9 bases. V lost 3 bases, J lost 0 bases, and 15 bases stayed unmatched. The CDR3 is 19 residues long. CDR1 is MNHEY, CDR2 SMNVEV, per germline (reference sequence). In nucleotides, the CDR3 is TGTGCCAGCAGTTTGGCCGGGACAGGGACTTCAATTGGCTCCTACGAGCAGTACTTC. It encodes CASSLAGTGTSIGSYEQYF.

The chain uses TRBV3-1 (or the pseudogene TRBV3-2) and TRBJ2-1, with D unresolved. Germline CDR1 reads LGHDT; CDR2 reads YNNKEL (reference sequence). Deletions cut 5 bases from V and 3 bases from J, with 8 bases between. CDR3 length: 13 amino acids. The chain's CDR3 is CASSYRSYNEQFF. The CDR3 DNA reads as TGTGCCAGCAGCTACCGGAGCTACAATGAGCAGTTCTTC.

This clone was seen only a few times. The rearrangement uses TRBV7-9 and TRBJ1-1; D not certain. This CDR3 has 13 amino acids. The germline CDR1 and CDR2 sequences are SEHNR and FQNEAQ (reference sequence). The V and J ends lost 7 bases and 1 base respectively, with 10 bases between them. DNA for the CDR3: TGTGCCAGCACCCCTCGGGGGAACACTGAAGCTTTCTTT. Translation: CASTPRGNTEAFF.

V is TRBV19 and J is TRBJ1-5, with 10 bases lining up with TRBD1. The V gene's germline CDR1 is LNHDA and CDR2 SQIVND (reference sequence). After removal of 7 bases from V and 3 bases from J, the junction contained 9 bases not matched to a gene. The CDR3 contains 16 residues. The CDR3 loop reads CASTETGGLFNQPQHF. CDR3 bases: TGTGCCAGTACCGAGACAGGGGGCCTTTTCAATCAGCCCCAGCATTTT. Supplemented by reference TRBV19 and TRBJ1-5, the full variable domain reads DGGITQSPKYLFRKEGQNVTLSCEQNLNHDAMYWYRQDPGQGLRLIYYSQIVNDFQKGDIAEGYSVSREKKESFPLTVTSAQKNPTAFYLCASTETGGLFNQPQHFGDGTRLSIL.

V is TRBV25-1 and J is TRBJ2-7; 9 bases map to TRBD1. This CDR3 contains 15 residues. Germline V gene lookup returns CDR1 MGHDK and CDR2 SYGVNS. Trimming removed 4 bases from V and 10 bases from J; junction bases left unmatched: 14. CDR3 in DNA: TGTGCCAGCAGTGCCCCGGGACAGGGTATCAGATTCCAGTACTTC. Its protein is CASSAPGQGIRFQYF.

The chain is built from TRBV5-1 and TRBJ2-4; D ambiguous. V lost 0 bases, J lost 10 bases, and 14 bases lay in between. The CDR3 is made up of 14 amino acids. Germline CDR1 is SGHRS and CDR2 is YFSETQ. The CDR3 DNA reads TGCGCCAGCAGCTTGGATAACAGTGTAAGGATTCAGTACTTC. It yields the protein CASSLDNSVRIQYF.

The CDR3 sequence is CAWSGTGTGELFF. CDR3 DNA sequence: TGTGCCTGGAGTGGGACTGGGACCGGGGAGCTGTTTTTT. The chain couples TRBV30 to TRBJ2-2; D is possibly TRBD2 (5 bases). Germline CDR1 and CDR2: GTSNPN and SVGIG (reference sequence). The V end lost 1 base, the J end lost 5 bases, and 8 bases lay between the germline ends. The CDR3 consists of 13 residues.

V gene TRBV6-2 or TRBV6-3 combines with J gene TRBJ1-1; no reliable D call. CDR1 and CDR2 (germline): MNHEY, SVGEGT. V lost 5 bases, J lost 4 bases, and 11 bases lay in between. The CDR3 extends over 13 amino acids. The CDR3 spells CASSGAVATEAFF. CDR3 DNA sequence: TGTGCCAGCAGTGGTGCGGTCGCCACTGAAGCTTTCTTT.

This clone has just a few counts. The V and J genes are TRBV28 and TRBJ1-5; 7 bases are shared with TRBD1. CDR1 is MDHEN, CDR2 SYDVKM, per germline. The CDR3 consists of 13 residues. With 8 bases clipped from V and 5 bases from J, the junction kept 6 bases outside the gene matches. The CDR3: CASHGQAHQPQHF. Written as DNA, the CDR3 is TGTGCCAGCCATGGACAGGCGCATCAGCCCCAGCATTTT.

V and J are TRBV6-5 and TRBJ2-7; tentatively, D is TRBD1 (5 bases). Trimming removed 6 bases at V and 6 bases at J, with 18 bases between. Germline CDR1 and CDR2: MNHEY and SVGAGI. The length of the CDR3 is 14 residues. The CDR3 loop is CASRKTDTPSEQYF. In DNA form, the CDR3 reads TGTGCCAGCAGAAAGACAGACACTCCGTCCGAGCAGTACTTC.

The gene calls are TRBV6-5 and TRBJ1-1; tentatively, D is TRBD1 (6 bases). From germline, CDR1 is MNHEY and CDR2 SVGAGI. Trimming took 5 bases from V and 5 from J, leaving 15 bases between them. This CDR3 has 14 residues. This CDR3 reads CASSPRGGGTEAFF. CDR3 sequence (DNA): TGTGCCAGCAGTCCACGAGGGGGAGGGACTGAAGCTTTCTTT.

This chain links TRBV3-1 (or the pseudogene TRBV3-2) with TRBJ1-2; TRBD1 is a possible D gene (6 bases). Trimming pared 1 base from V and 4 bases from J, leaving 10 bases between. This CDR3 has 14 amino acids. The germline V gene has CDR1 LGHDT and CDR2 YNNKEL (reference sequence). CDR3 in DNA: TGTGCCAGCAGCCAAGGGACAGAGGGCTATGGCTACACCTTC. Protein product: CASSQGTEGYGYTF.

The V and J genes are TRBV7-9 and TRBJ1-1; a weak D match, TRBD1 (5 bases). The germline CDR1 and CDR2 sequences are SEHNR and FQNEAQ (reference sequence). The CDR3 has 17 amino acids. Between the trimmed V and J ends, which lost 2 bases and 3 bases, there was a span of 19 bases. CDR3 loop: CASSLWVGARRDTEAFF. The CDR3 nucleotides read TGTGCCAGCAGCTTATGGGTCGGGGCCCGGAGGGACACTGAAGCTTTCTTT.

A single count supports this clone. The J gene is TRBJ2-3, the V gene TRBV2; 7 nucleotides agree with TRBD1. CDR1 SNHLY and CDR2 FYNNEI come from the germline V gene. V trimming: 6 bases; J trimming: 2 bases; junction bases outside the gene matches: 14. CDR3 length: 17 residues. The CDR3 protein is CASRPSDRALHTDTQYF. The CDR3 DNA reads TGTGCCAGCAGACCCAGCGACAGGGCCCTTCACACAGATACGCAGTATTTT.

Written as DNA, the CDR3 is TGTGCCAGCAGCCCAGGGACAGGGGGCTGGTATGGCTACACCTTC. It is translated as CASSPGTGGWYGYTF. V and J are TRBV3-1 (or the pseudogene TRBV3-2) and TRBJ1-2; 12 bases line up with TRBD1. J was trimmed by 5 bases and V by 4 bases; bases with no gene match: 5. The CDR3 extends over 15 amino acids. Germline V gene lookup returns CDR1 LGHDT and CDR2 YNNKEL (reference sequence).

The chain combines TRBV7-9 with TRBJ1-6; D call uncertain. Trimming removed 5 bases at V and 6 bases at J, with 8 bases between. The CDR3 extends over 13 amino acids. The germline V gene has CDR1 SEHNR and CDR2 FQNEAQ (reference sequence). The DNA for the CDR3 is TGTGCCAGCAGCCAACAGCTTAATTCACCCCTCCACTTT. Translation: CASSQQLNSPLHF.